Below are 19 T cell receptor beta chains sequenced from a single sample in a study of T-cell reconstitution after alpha-beta-depleted transplantation in children. Unique molecular identifiers were incorporated during preparation of the TCRbeta library. TCRdb redid the calling of the PCR reads with MiXCR, one entry per CDR3 protein. The sample holds hundreds of thousands of distinct CDR3 sequences; around 14% are singletons and the top ten take 0.79%. The sequencing here drew on PBMCs, taken before TCRalphabeta/CD19-depleted stem cell transplant. These receptors were taken from a girl aged 2-10 years with congenital amegakaryocytic thrombocytopenia, due to receive a stem cell transplant.

The V gene is TRBV24-1, the J gene TRBJ2-7; D not resolved. CDR1 is KGHDR and CDR2 is SFDVKD in the germline V gene. The CDR3 contains 9 residues. With 2 bases removed from V and 11 bases from J, the gap between germline ends came to 3 bases. The CDR3 sequence is CATSDWEYF. Written as DNA, the CDR3 is TGTGCCACCAGTGATTGGGAGTACTTC.

The sample holds a few counts of this clonotype. The genes are TRBV11-2 and TRBJ2-6; D not resolved. The germline V gene has CDR1 SGHAT and CDR2 FQNNGV. The CDR3 length is 18 residues. V lost 0 bases and J lost 0, with 12 bases in between. CDR3 bases: TGTGCCAGCAGCTTAGAACTTCCAGGCGACTCTGGGGCCAACGTCCTGACTTTC. This gives the protein CASSLELPGDSGANVLTF.

This clonotype was detected ten times or more. The genes are TRBV12-3 or TRBV12-4 and TRBJ2-7; possibly TRBD1 for D (6 bases). V was trimmed by 3 bases and J by 2 bases, leaving 14 bases between them. This CDR3 region has 15 residues. This CDR3 reads CASSFRGSEPYEQYF. As DNA, the CDR3 is TGTGCCAGCAGTTTTAGGGGGAGTGAGCCCTACGAGCAGTACTTC.

This clonotype has a count of ten or more. CDR3 sequence reads: CSARFISSNEQFF. The CDR3 DNA follows: TGCAGTGCTAGATTCATTAGTTCTAATGAGCAGTTCTTC. The chain is built from TRBV20-1 and TRBJ2-1; no reliable D call. Germline assignment: CDR1 DFQATT and CDR2 SNEGSKA (reference sequence). Trimming cost V 2 bases and J 7 bases, with 12 bases left between them. CDR3 size: 13 residues.

The chain combines TRBV9 with TRBJ2-3, with TRBD2 as a possible D gene (6 bases). Between the trimmed V and J ends, which lost 4 bases and 5 bases, there was a span of 8 bases. The CDR3 contains 12 residues. The germline gives CDR1 SGDLS, CDR2 YYNGEE. The CDR3 region has the DNA TGTGCCAGCAGCAAAGCGGGAGATACGCAGTATTTT. Amino acid sequence: CASSKAGDTQYF.

This clonotype was counted at least ten times. This chain joins TRBV5-1 and TRBJ1-1; the match to TRBD1 covers 7 bases. V lost 2 bases and J lost 5; bases outside the gene matches: 6. Germline V gene sequence: CDR1 SGHRS, CDR2 YFSETQ. The CDR3 has 14 residues. The CDR3 nucleotides read TGCGCCAGCAGCTTCACAGGGGAATTTACTGAAGCTTTCTTT. Amino acids: CASSFTGEFTEAFF.

V is TRBV2 and J is TRBJ2-5; 9 positions agree with TRBD2. Germline values: CDR1 SNHLY, CDR2 FYNNEI. CDR3 length: 16 residues. The junction had 9 bases not matched to a gene; V was cut back by 5 bases and J by 2 bases. The CDR3 DNA sequence: TGTGCCAGCAGTCCACCTCGTCTAGCGGGACAAGAGACCCAGTACTTC. Protein sequence: CASSPPRLAGQETQYF.

The chain carries TRBV27 and TRBJ2-7; D is perhaps TRBD2 (6 bases). V was pared by 1 base and J by 0 bases, with 16 bases between. Per the germline V gene, CDR1 is MNHEY and CDR2 is SMNVEV (reference sequence). The CDR3 spans 17 residues. CDR3 coding DNA: TGTGCCAGCAGTTTATGGGGGTATAGCGGCAGCTCCTACGAGCAGTACTTC. Its translation is CASSLWGYSGSSYEQYF.

The table lists this clonotype with many counts. The rearrangement joins TRBV15 to TRBJ1-2, with 7 bases identical to TRBD1. The ends lost 4 bases at V and 4 bases at J; junction bases unmatched: 9. This CDR3 is 15 amino acids long. Germline loops: CDR1 LNHNV, CDR2 YYDKDF (reference sequence). DNA for the CDR3: TGTGCCACCAGCATTGGAGGGGGCGGTGTCTATGGCTACACCTTC. Its translation is CATSIGGGGVYGYTF.

The table lists this clonotype with many counts. The chain carries TRBV20-1 and TRBJ2-5; 10 nucleotides match TRBD2. The CDR3 sequence is 16 residues long. Per the germline V gene, CDR1 is DFQATT and CDR2 is SNEGSKA (reference sequence). V shed 6 bases and J 5 bases; nucleotides not matched to a gene: 15. In DNA, the CDR3 is TGCAGTGCGCAGACTCAAACTAGCGGGACGGGTGAGACCCAGTACTTC. Its protein is CSAQTQTSGTGETQYF.

The sample holds a few counts of this clonotype. V is TRBV21-1 and J is TRBJ2-3; TRBD2 is the table's D call and was not checked against the DNA. TRBV21-1 has pseudogene status. There are 17 residues in the CDR3. The CDR3 loop reads CASSKERTTPPADTQYF. The DNA of the CDR3 is TGTGCCAGCAGCAAAGAGCGGACAACCCCCCCCGCAGATACGCAGTATTTT.

The V and J genes are TRBV6-1 and TRBJ2-7; D tentatively reads TRBD1 or TRBD2 (5 bases each). Germline CDR1 reads MNHNS; CDR2 reads SASEGT. The CDR3 runs to 14 residues. Trimming removed 6 bases from V and 5 bases from J, with 17 bases in between. The CDR3 sequence: CASRRRGREDEQYF. CDR3 nucleotide sequence: TGTGCCAGCAGGCGAAGGGGACGAGAGGACGAGCAGTACTTC.

This clonotype was counted at least ten times. This rearrangement joins TRBV20-1 to TRBJ2-5; 7 nucleotides agree with TRBD2. CDR3 length: 17 amino acids. V lost 5 bases and J lost 4; bases outside the gene matches: 19. The germline CDR1 and CDR2 sequences are DFQATT and SNEGSKA (reference sequence). The CDR3 nucleotides read TGCAGTGCTCAAAGATGGGGGGAGGGCCGATCGTCAGAGACCCAGTACTTC. Its translation is CSAQRWGEGRSSETQYF.

The rearrangement joins TRBV12-5 to TRBJ2-1; D could derive from TRBD1 or TRBD2 (5 bases each). From germline, CDR1 is LGHNT and CDR2 FRNRAP. The CDR3 runs to 15 residues. The germline V and J ends were trimmed by 3 bases and 3 bases, with 12 bases remaining between them. This CDR3 is CASGFSSGHYNEQFF. In DNA form, the CDR3 reads TGTGCTAGTGGTTTCTCAAGCGGACACTACAATGAGCAGTTCTTC.

The table lists this clonotype with a few counts. One end of the junction fails to match germline, which may point to a read error. The CDR3 protein is CSARGTGLNEQFF. CDR3 sequence (DNA): TGCAGTGCAAGAGGGACAGGGCTGAATGAGCAGTTCTTC. This chain uses TRBV20-1 with TRBJ2-1; 9 bases match TRBD1. In germline, CDR1 is DFQATT, CDR2 SNEGSKA (reference sequence). This CDR3 has 13 amino acids.

A few counts support this clonotype. The chain is built from TRBV12-3 or TRBV12-4 and TRBJ2-3, with 9 bases that match TRBD2. J gave up 4 bases and V 7 bases, and 12 bases lay outside the gene matches. CDR3 size: 16 residues. CDR3 in DNA: TGTGCCAGCAACGAAGCGGGAGGCGAAGTTTCAGATACGCAGTATTTT. As protein: CASNEAGGEVSDTQYF.

The rearrangement joins TRBV18 to TRBJ2-7; perhaps TRBD2 as D (6 bases). CDR1 and CDR2 from the germline V gene are KGHSH and LQKENI. This CDR3 spans 15 amino acids. Trimming took 2 bases from V and 3 from J, leaving 14 bases between them. The CDR3 loop is CASSPGASEVYEQYF. The CDR3 nucleotides read TGTGCCAGCTCACCAGGGGCTAGCGAAGTCTACGAGCAGTACTTC.

This clonotype was observed a few times. The gene calls are TRBV20-1 and TRBJ2-3; D gene ambiguous. V lost 6 bases and J 4 bases, leaving 17 bases between the germline ends. The germline CDR1 and CDR2 sequences are DFQATT and SNEGSKA (reference sequence). The CDR3 totals 14 residues. The CDR3 loop is CSAPMGLFADTQYF. CDR3 bases: TGCAGTGCCCCAATGGGCTTATTCGCAGATACGCAGTATTTT.

The rearrangement links TRBV3-1 to TRBJ2-7; 8 nucleotides match TRBD2. Looked up from germline, CDR1 is LGHDT and CDR2 is YNNKEL (reference sequence). The CDR3 is 18 amino acids. With 8 bases clipped from V and 3 bases from J, the junction kept 21 bases outside the gene matches. The CDR3: CASCPDYRTSFFFYEQYF. The CDR3 coding sequence is TGTGCCAGCTGCCCCGACTACCGGACTAGCTTCTTCTTCTACGAGCAGTACTTC.